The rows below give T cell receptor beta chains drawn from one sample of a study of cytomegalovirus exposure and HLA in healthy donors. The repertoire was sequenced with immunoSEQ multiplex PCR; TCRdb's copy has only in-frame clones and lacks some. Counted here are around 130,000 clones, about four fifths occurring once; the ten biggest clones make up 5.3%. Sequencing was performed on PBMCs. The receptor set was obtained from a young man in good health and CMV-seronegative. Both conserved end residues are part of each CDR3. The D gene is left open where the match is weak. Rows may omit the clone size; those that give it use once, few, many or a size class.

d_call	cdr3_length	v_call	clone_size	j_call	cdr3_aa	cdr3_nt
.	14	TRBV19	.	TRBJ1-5	CAETPAVSNQPQHF	TGTGCCGAGACGCCTGCGGTTAGCAATCAGCCCCAGCATTTT
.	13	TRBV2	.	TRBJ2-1	CASSRPPRDEQFF	TGTGCCAGCAGTCGACCCCCTAGAGATGAGCAGTTCTTC
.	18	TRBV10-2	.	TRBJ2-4	CASSEYPGGSRGGNIQYF	TGCGCCAGCAGTGAGTATCCTGGTGGCAGCCGAGGGGGAAACATTCAGTACTTC
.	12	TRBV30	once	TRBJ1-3	CAWTLGGYTIYF	TGTGCCTGGACTCTCGGGGGTTACACCATATATTTT
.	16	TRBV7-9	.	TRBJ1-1	CASSLLLTVRNTEAFF	TGTGCCAGCAGCTTACTATTGACAGTCAGGAACACTGAAGCTTTCTTT
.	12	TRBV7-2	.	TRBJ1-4	CASSLGANRLFF	TGTGCCAGCAGCTTAGGGGCAAATCGACTGTTTTTT
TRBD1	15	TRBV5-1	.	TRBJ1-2	CASSLRDSFNYGYTF	TGCGCCAGCAGCCTACGGGACAGTTTTAACTATGGCTACACCTTC
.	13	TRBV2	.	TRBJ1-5	CASRPQVAQPQHF	TGTGCCAGCAGGCCCCAGGTGGCTCAGCCCCAGCATTTT
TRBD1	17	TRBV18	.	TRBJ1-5	CASSPQGAKGSNQPQHF	TGTGCCAGCTCACCACAGGGGGCGAAGGGTAGCAATCAGCCCCAGCATTTT
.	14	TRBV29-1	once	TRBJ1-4	CSVEDTATNEKLFF	TGCAGCGTTGAGGACACTGCAACTAATGAAAAACTGTTTTTT
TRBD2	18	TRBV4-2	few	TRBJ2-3	CASSPGLAGGPSTDTQYF	TGTGCCAGCAGCCCAGGACTAGCGGGAGGGCCTAGCACAGATACGCAGTATTTT
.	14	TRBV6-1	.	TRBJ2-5	CASSPWAGQETQYF	TGTGCCAGCAGTCCTTGGGCAGGGCAGGAGACCCAGTACTTC
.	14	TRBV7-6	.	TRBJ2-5	CASSPLSGGETQYF	TGTGCCAGCAGCCCACTGAGCGGAGGAGAGACCCAGTACTTC
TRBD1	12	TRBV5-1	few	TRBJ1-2	CASSQGAMGYTF	TGCGCCAGTTCACAGGGGGCTATGGGCTACACCTTC
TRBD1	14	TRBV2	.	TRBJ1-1	CASRRGQKNTEAFF	TGTGCCAGCAGGAGGGGACAGAAGAACACTGAAGCTTTCTTT
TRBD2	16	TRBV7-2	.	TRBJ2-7	CASTPPGLAVSYEQYF	TGTGCCAGCACCCCCCCGGGACTAGCGGTCTCCTACGAGCAGTACTTC
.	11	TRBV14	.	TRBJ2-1	CASSTYNEQFF	TGTGCCAGCAGTACCTACAATGAGCAGTTCTTC
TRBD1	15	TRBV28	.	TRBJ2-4	CASRKSGTGENIQYF	TGTGCCAGCAGGAAATCCGGGACAGGGGAAAACATTCAGTACTTC
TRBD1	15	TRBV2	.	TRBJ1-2	CASSDPGQDNYGYTF	TGTGCCAGCAGTGACCCGGGACAGGACAACTATGGCTACACCTTC
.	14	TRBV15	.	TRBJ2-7	CATSPPGGIYEQYF	TGTGCCACCAGCCCCCCGGGGGGCATCTACGAGCAGTACTTC
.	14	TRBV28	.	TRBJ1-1	CASSRLQVNSEAFF	TGTGCCAGCAGTCGCCTGCAGGTGAACAGTGAAGCTTTCTTT
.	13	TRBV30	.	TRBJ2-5	CAWSGVSQETQYF	TGTGCCTGGAGCGGAGTGAGTCAAGAGACCCAGTACTTC
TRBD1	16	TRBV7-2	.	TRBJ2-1	CASSSIPGQGSLEQFF	TGTGCCAGCAGCTCCATTCCGGGACAGGGTTCCCTTGAGCAGTTCTTC
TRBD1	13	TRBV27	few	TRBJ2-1	CASSDRGLGEQFF	TGTGCCAGCAGTGACAGGGGGCTAGGGGAGCAGTTCTTC
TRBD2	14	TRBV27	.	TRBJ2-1	CASSLTLAGNEQFF	TGTGCCAGCAGTCTGACCCTAGCGGGGAATGAGCAGTTCTTC
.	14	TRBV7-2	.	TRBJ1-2	CASSFFFVEYGYTF	TGTGCCAGCAGCTTTTTTTTTGTAGAGTATGGCTACACCTTC
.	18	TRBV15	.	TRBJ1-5	CATSRGWGGRYSNQPQHF	TGTGCCACCAGCAGAGGATGGGGTGGGAGATATAGCAATCAGCCCCAGCATTTT
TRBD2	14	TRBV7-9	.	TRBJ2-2	CASSTSGSTGELFF	TGTGCCAGTTCGACTAGCGGGAGCACCGGGGAGCTGTTTTTT
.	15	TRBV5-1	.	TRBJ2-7	CASSLTGPVSYEQYF	TGCGCCAGCAGCCTGACAGGTCCCGTCTCCTACGAGCAGTACTTC
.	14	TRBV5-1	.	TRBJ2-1	CASSLELGSGEQFF	TGCGCCAGCAGCTTGGAACTTGGAAGCGGTGAGCAGTTCTTC
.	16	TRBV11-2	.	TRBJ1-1	CASSLGRRGLGTEAFF	TGTGCCAGCAGCTTAGGAAGGAGGGGACTTGGCACTGAAGCTTTCTTT
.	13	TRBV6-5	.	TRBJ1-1	CASSDRGIAEAFF	TGTGCCAGCAGCGATAGGGGGATCGCTGAAGCTTTCTTT
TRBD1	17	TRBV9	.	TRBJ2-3	CASSSPTGGEHTDTQYF	TGTGCCAGCAGCTCCCCGACAGGGGGGGAACACACAGATACGCAGTATTTT
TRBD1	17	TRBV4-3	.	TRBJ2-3	CASSQERTSTGADTQYF	TGCGCCAGCAGCCAAGAAAGAACTTCCACAGGGGCGGATACGCAGTATTTT
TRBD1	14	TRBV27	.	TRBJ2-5	CASSLAGGEETQYF	TGTGCCAGCAGTTTAGCAGGGGGCGAGGAGACCCAGTACTTC
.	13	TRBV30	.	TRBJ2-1	CAWTSDYYNEQFF	TGTGCCTGGACTAGCGACTACTACAATGAGCAGTTCTTC
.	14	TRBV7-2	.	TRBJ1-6	CASSPQGQISPLHF	TGTGCCAGCAGCCCCCAGGGGCAGATTTCACCCCTCCACTTT
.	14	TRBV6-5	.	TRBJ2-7	CASSNPDNSYEQYF	TGTGCCAGCAGTAACCCGGACAACTCCTACGAGCAGTACTTC
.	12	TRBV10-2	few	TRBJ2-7	CASRASSYEQYF	TGCGCCAGCAGGGCTAGCTCCTACGAGCAGTACTTC
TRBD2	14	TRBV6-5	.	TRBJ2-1	CATGGLAAYNEQFF	TGTGCCACTGGGGGACTAGCGGCATACAATGAGCAGTTCTTC
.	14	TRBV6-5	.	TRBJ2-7	CASSFGGQAYEQYF	TGTGCCAGCAGTTTCGGGGGGCAGGCGTACGAGCAGTACTTC
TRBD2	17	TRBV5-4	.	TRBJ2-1	CASSHNLLAGDLDEQFF	TGTGCCAGCAGCCACAACCTACTAGCGGGGGATCTCGATGAGCAGTTCTTC
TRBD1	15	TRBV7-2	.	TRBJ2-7	CASSLVRDSYSEQYF	TGTGCCAGCAGCTTAGTACGGGACAGTTATAGCGAGCAGTACTTC
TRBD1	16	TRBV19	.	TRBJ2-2	CASSRGTGVNTGELFF	TGTGCCAGTAGTAGGGGGACAGGGGTGAACACCGGGGAGCTGTTTTTT
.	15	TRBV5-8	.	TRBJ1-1	CASSPPYGENTEAFF	TGTGCCAGCAGCCCTCCTTACGGGGAGAACACTGAAGCTTTCTTT
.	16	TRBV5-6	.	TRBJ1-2	CASSLDGGLREGGYTF	TGTGCCAGCAGCTTGGATGGGGGCCTGAGAGAAGGTGGCTACACCTTC
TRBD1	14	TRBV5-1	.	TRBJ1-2	CASGQGLSNYGYTF	TGCGCCAGCGGACAGGGATTATCTAACTATGGCTACACCTTC
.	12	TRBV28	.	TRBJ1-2	CASSFQALGYTF	TGTGCCAGCAGTTTTCAGGCTCTCGGCTACACCTTC
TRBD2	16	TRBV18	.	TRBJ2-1	CASSQAGLAGSNEQFF	TGTGCCAGCTCACAAGCGGGACTAGCGGGATCTAATGAGCAGTTCTTC
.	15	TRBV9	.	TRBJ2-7	CASSVGGQGGREQYF	TGTGCCAGCAGCGTAGGGGGTCAGGGGGGAAGAGAGCAGTACTTC
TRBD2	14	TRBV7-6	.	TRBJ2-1	CASSRTSGYNEQFF	TGTGCCAGCAGTCGGACTAGCGGCTACAATGAGCAGTTCTTC
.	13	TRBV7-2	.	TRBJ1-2	CASSYDRNYGYTF	TGTGCCAGCAGCTACGACAGAAACTATGGCTACACCTTC
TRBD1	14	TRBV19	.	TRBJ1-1	CASSGDRVSTEAFF	TGTGCCAGTAGTGGAGACAGGGTGTCCACTGAAGCTTTCTTT
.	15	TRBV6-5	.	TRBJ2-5	CASSPRPTVHGTQYF	TGTGCCAGCAGTCCCCGACCCACAGTACACGGGACCCAGTACTTC
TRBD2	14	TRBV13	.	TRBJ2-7	CASSLPGGAYEQYF	TGTGCCAGCAGCCTCCCCGGGGGGGCCTACGAGCAGTACTTC
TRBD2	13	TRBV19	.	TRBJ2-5	CASSSSGSGEQYF	TGTGCCAGTAGTTCTAGCGGGAGTGGTGAGCAGTACTTC
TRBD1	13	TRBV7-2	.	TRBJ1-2	CASSPQGDGGYTF	TGTGCCAGCAGCCCTCAGGGGGATGGTGGCTACACCTTC
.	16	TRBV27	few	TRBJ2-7	CASSSFQGKERYEQYF	TGTGCCAGCAGTAGCTTCCAGGGGAAAGAACGCTACGAGCAGTACTTC
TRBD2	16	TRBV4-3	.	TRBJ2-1	CASSQDNSGGAFEQFF	TGCGCCAGCAGCCAAGATAATAGCGGGGGGGCCTTTGAGCAGTTCTTC